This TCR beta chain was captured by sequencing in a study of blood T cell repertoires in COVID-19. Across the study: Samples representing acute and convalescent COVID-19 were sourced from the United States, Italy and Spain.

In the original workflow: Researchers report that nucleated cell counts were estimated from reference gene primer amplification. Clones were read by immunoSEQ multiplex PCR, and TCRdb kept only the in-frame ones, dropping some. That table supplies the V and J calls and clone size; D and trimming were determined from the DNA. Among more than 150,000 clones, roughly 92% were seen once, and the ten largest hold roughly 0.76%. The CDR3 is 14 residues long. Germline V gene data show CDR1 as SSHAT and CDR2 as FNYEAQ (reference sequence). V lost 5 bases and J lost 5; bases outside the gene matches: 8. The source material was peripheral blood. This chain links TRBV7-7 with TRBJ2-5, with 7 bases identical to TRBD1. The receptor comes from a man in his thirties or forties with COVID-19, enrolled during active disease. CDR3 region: CASSAHRGGETQYF. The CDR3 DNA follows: TGTGCCAGCAGCGCACACAGGGGTGGGGAGACCCAGTACTTC.